The T cell receptor (beta chain) described here comes from a study of blood T cell repertoires in COVID-19. Study background: From the United States, Italy and Spain came samples of acute and convalescent COVID-19. In each case, the material was cDNA or gDNA derived from T cells, B-cell-depleted T cells, or PBMCs.

The CDR3 contains 16 residues. How the authors handled the data: Reference gene primers were amplified, and this amplification served to estimate nucleated cell counts. Clones were read by immunoSEQ multiplex PCR, and TCRdb kept only the in-frame ones, dropping some. Clonal size and the V and J genes are those of that table, whereas D and trimming came from the DNA. The sample carries around 300,000 clones, approximately 86% recorded once. The TCR was taken from a woman aged 25 to 45 who had recovered from COVID-19. Sequenced: peripheral blood. The chain uses TRBV21-1 and TRBJ1-2; the table's D gene call, TRBD1, was not cross checked with the DNA. TRBV21-1 is a pseudogene segment. CDR3 in amino acids: CASSKEWDRGNYGYTF. Written as DNA, the CDR3 is TGTGCCAGCAGCAAAGAATGGGACAGGGGGAACTATGGCTACACCTTC.